These 18 T cell receptor beta chains originate from one sample sequenced in a study of radiotherapy plus CTLA-4 blockade in lung cancer. The protocol was immunoSEQ multiplex PCR, while the TCRdb copy is restricted to in-frame clones and leaves out a portion. This repertoire shows more than 80,000 clones, 70% to 90% found once; its top ten account for around 2%. Sequenced here: peripheral blood, sampled from a patient treated with radiotherapy plus ipilimumab. Every receptor here comes from a human donor with non-small cell lung cancer that progressed on radiotherapy plus ipilimumab. Some clones in this sample may be carry-over from other donors' samples.

The chain joins TRBV6-5 to TRBJ2-1; TRBD2 might be the D (7 bases). Germline V gene lookup returns CDR1 MNHEY and CDR2 SVGAGI. The CDR3 has 15 residues. The V gene lost 4 bases and the J gene lost 2 bases, with 12 bases spanning the gap. For the CDR3, the DNA is TGTGCCAGCAGTTTTGGGGGGGCCCCCTACAATGAGCAGTTCTTC. Protein: CASSFGGAPYNEQFF.

Concerning this clone itself: Other DNA sequences in the sample encode the same CDR3. CDR3 DNA sequence: TGTGCCACCAGCAACGGAGTTCATGTACAGGGGGCACTGTACGAGCAGTACTTC. Protein: CATSNGVHVQGALYEQYF. The chain links TRBV15 to TRBJ2-7, with 9 bases that match TRBD1. This CDR3 contains 18 residues. Germline V gene sequence: CDR1 LNHNV, CDR2 YYDKDF (reference sequence). V was pared by 4 bases and J by 4 bases, with 17 bases of the junction left unmatched.

The chain recombines TRBV15 with TRBJ2-5, with 10 bases aligning to TRBD2. In germline, CDR1 is LNHNV, CDR2 YYDKDF (reference sequence). This CDR3 has 19 residues. Losses at the gene ends were 2 bases for V and 1 base for J; bases not matched to a gene: 13. CDR3 sequence (DNA): TGTGCCACCAGCAGATGGGGCAGGGCTAGCGGGGGCCTCCAAGAGACCCAGTACTTC. It translates to CATSRWGRASGGLQETQYF.

This clone was found a few times. The J gene is TRBJ1-5, the V gene TRBV5-1; 7 bases agree with TRBD1. Trimming cost V 4 bases and J 3 bases; bases outside gene matches: 4. The germline V gene encodes CDR1 SGHRS and CDR2 YFSETQ. The CDR3 runs to 14 residues. The CDR3 reads CASSLGQHNQPQHF. The CDR3, as DNA: TGCGCCAGCAGCCTGGGACAGCACAATCAGCCCCAGCATTTT.

CDR3 in DNA: TGTGCCAGCAGCTTAGGTATTCAGCCCCAGCATTTT. It translates to CASSLGIQPQHF. This chain connects TRBV7-2 to TRBJ1-5; no definite D call. Trimming cost V 1 base and J 6 bases, with 4 bases left between them. The CDR3 loop spans 12 amino acids. Germline CDR1 is SGHTA and CDR2 is FQGNSA.

The CDR3 loop reads CAWGQGATYEQYF. CDR3 in DNA: TGTGCCTGGGGGCAGGGGGCAACCTACGAGCAGTACTTC. The chain uses TRBV30 and TRBJ2-7; 8 bases fit TRBD1. CDR3 length equals 13 residues. Germline V CDR1 and CDR2: GTSNPN, SVGIG (reference sequence). After removal of 5 bases from V and 2 bases from J, the junction contained 5 bases not matched to a gene.

This chain connects TRBV7-3 to TRBJ2-1; 8 positions match TRBD1. Germline values: CDR1 SGHTA, CDR2 FQGTGA. The CDR3 has 14 residues. The trim removed 4 bases at V and 3 bases at J, leaving 2 bases unmatched. CDR3 in DNA: TGTGCCAGCAGCTCTGACAGGGGCTACAATGAGCAGTTCTTC. Its protein product is CASSSDRGYNEQFF.

The chain employs TRBV10-3 and TRBJ1-2; weak D call: TRBD1 (5 bases). The CDR3 length is 13 residues. Per the germline V gene, CDR1 is ENHRY and CDR2 is SYGVKD. V was shortened by 4 bases and J by 8 bases, with 14 bases between the two germline ends. CDR3 DNA sequence: TGTGCCATCAGTGCTTACACAGAGGGGGGCTACACCTTC. Translated, it gives CAISAYTEGGYTF.

V is TRBV15 and J is TRBJ2-7, with D possibly matching TRBD2 (6 bases). The CDR3 covers 13 residues. Trimming stripped 5 bases from V and 0 bases from J, with 8 bases between. In germline, CDR1 is LNHNV, CDR2 YYDKDF (reference sequence). The DNA of the CDR3 is TGTGCCACCAGCTGGGGGGTCTCCTACGAGCAGTACTTC. Encoded protein: CATSWGVSYEQYF.

The chain carries TRBV6-5 and TRBJ2-7, with TRBD1 identical over 8 bases. This CDR3 has 14 residues. V gave up 6 bases and J gave up 4 bases; unmatched junction bases: 8. Germline CDR1 and CDR2: MNHEY and SVGAGI. The CDR3 spells CASRQDRDGYEQYF. Written as DNA, the CDR3 is TGTGCCAGCAGGCAGGACAGGGACGGTTACGAGCAGTACTTC.

The chain uses TRBV5-1 and TRBJ2-2; D is ambiguous. The CDR3 totals 14 residues. Germline CDR1 is SGHRS and CDR2 is YFSETQ. V lost 0 bases and J 5 bases, leaving 8 bases between the germline ends. CDR3 residues: CASSLDGRTGELFF. The CDR3 DNA reads as TGCGCCAGCAGCTTGGATGGCCGAACCGGGGAGCTGTTTTTT.

The chain recombines TRBV11-2 with TRBJ1-5, with D possibly TRBD1 on 5 matching bases. Trimming took 3 bases from V and 5 from J, leaving 8 bases between them. The CDR3 totals 13 residues. Germline CDR1 SGHAT, CDR2 FQNNGV. The CDR3 coding sequence is TGTGCCAGCAGCTTTACAGGTGATCAGCCCCAGCATTTT. Its translation: CASSFTGDQPQHF.

The chain recombines TRBV11-2 with TRBJ2-5; the D is unclear. The CDR3 runs 11 residues. Germline V lookup: CDR1 SGHAT, CDR2 FQNNGV. With 5 bases removed from V and 3 bases from J, the gap between germline ends came to 4 bases. CDR3 DNA: TGTGCCAGCAGCCACGAAGAGACCCAGTACTTC. It translates to CASSHEETQYF.

The chain couples TRBV28 to TRBJ2-5; no clear D gene. Between the trimmed V and J ends, which lost 6 bases and 2 bases, there was a span of 13 bases. The CDR3 extends over 14 amino acids. Germline CDR1 MDHEN, CDR2 SYDVKM. Here the CDR3 DNA reads TGTGCCAGCAGCCCAATTACGTCTCAAGAGACCCAGTACTTC. Translated: CASSPITSQETQYF.

The rearrangement links TRBV30 to TRBJ1-2; 12 bases fit TRBD1. Germline trimming cut 8 bases from V and 4 bases from J; bases unmatched to any gene: 8. The CDR3 contains 14 residues. Germline assignment: CDR1 GTSNPN and CDR2 SVGIG (reference sequence). CDR3 in DNA: TGTGCCGGCGATGGGACAGGGGGCCTCTATGGCTACACCTTC. It encodes CAGDGTGGLYGYTF.

The chain recombines TRBV13 with TRBJ2-3, with TRBD1 matching over 8 bases. Germline-derived CDR1 and CDR2 are PRHDT and FYEKMQ (reference sequence). V shed 5 bases and J 2 bases; nucleotides not matched to a gene: 3. This CDR3 region has 14 residues. The CDR3 nucleotides are TGTGCCAGCAGCGCGGGACAGGACACAGATACGCAGTATTTT. Protein product: CASSAGQDTDTQYF.

The chain links TRBV5-6 to TRBJ2-3; D remains ambiguous. Trimming took 0 bases from V and 4 from J, leaving 12 bases between them. Germline CDR1 SGHDT, CDR2 YYEEEE. The CDR3 extends over 15 amino acids. Here the CDR3 reads CASSLGLNRPDTQYF. The CDR3 coding sequence is TGTGCCAGCAGCTTGGGACTCAACCGTCCAGATACGCAGTATTTT. The whole variable domain, filled in from reference TRBV5-6 and TRBJ2-3, reads DAGVTQSPTHLIKTRGQQVTLRCSPKSGHDTVSWYQQALGQGPQFIFQYYEEEERQRGNFPDRFSGHQFPNYSSELNVNALLLGDSALYLCASSLGLNRPDTQYFGPGTRLTVL.

The gene calls are TRBV6-5 and TRBJ2-7; 9 positions agree with TRBD2. Germline CDR1 reads MNHEY; CDR2 reads SVGAGI. The CDR3 sequence is 13 residues long. Germline trimming cut 4 bases from V and 6 bases from J; bases unmatched to any gene: 4. The CDR3 DNA follows: TGTGCCAGCAGTTTAGCGGGGGCAGGCGAGCAGTACTTC. Translating gives CASSLAGAGEQYF.